Listed here are 23 T cell receptor beta chains from one sample, sequenced in a study of T cell responses to AZD1222 COVID-19 vaccine. Produced via immunoSEQ multiplex PCR; TCRdb's table is partial and in-frame only. The sample has 100,000 to 150,000 clones; around 85% are singletons. The source was peripheral blood, collected on day 0 of AZD1222 vaccination. These receptors came from an adult in good health.

J is TRBJ1-5 and V is TRBV2; 9 nucleotides match TRBD1. Trimming took 7 bases from V and 6 from J; bases not matched to a gene: 4. CDR1 and CDR2 (germline): SNHLY, FYNNEI. The CDR3 runs to 13 residues. CDR3: CASNGQGPQPQHF. CDR3 nucleotide sequence: TGTGCCAGCAATGGACAGGGGCCTCAGCCCCAGCATTTT.

This clone was observed a handful of times. The V gene is TRBV2, the J gene TRBJ2-1; D is possibly TRBD1 or TRBD2 (5 bases each). This CDR3 is 15 amino acids long. Per the germline V gene, CDR1 is SNHLY and CDR2 is FYNNEI. The V gene lost 5 bases and the J gene lost 4 bases, with 15 bases spanning the gap. CDR3 amino acids: CASSLGTGPYNEQFF. The CDR3, as DNA: TGTGCCAGCAGTCTTGGGACCGGACCATACAATGAGCAGTTCTTC.

On this clone: One end of the junction fails to match germline, which may point to a read error. The chain links TRBV18 to TRBJ2-7; D call uncertain. CDR1 KGHSH and CDR2 LQKENI come from the germline V gene. The CDR3 consists of 12 residues. Here the CDR3 reads CANSPPQGEQYF. CDR3 DNA sequence: TGTGCCAACTCACCACCCCAAGGGGAGCAGTACTTC.

This clone came up once. CDR3 DNA sequence: TGTGCCAGCAGTCCCGCGACAGGGCGAGCTATCTATGGCTACACCTTC. It is translated as CASSPATGRAIYGYTF. The chain has TRBV28 and TRBJ1-2; 7 nucleotides line up with TRBD1. J was trimmed by 4 bases and V by 5 bases; bases with no gene match: 13. The V gene's germline CDR1 is MDHEN and CDR2 SYDVKM. CDR3 length: 16 amino acids.

The CDR3 region has the DNA TGTGCCAGCAGCTTATATGGCGGGACAGGGGGCCTATTCGATGGCTACACCTTC. It codes for CASSLYGGTGGLFDGYTF. V and J are TRBV7-6 and TRBJ1-2; 12 bases fit TRBD1. CDR1 is SGHVS and CDR2 is FNYEAQ in the germline V gene. The CDR3 extends over 18 amino acids. V lost 2 bases, J lost 6 bases, and 13 bases stayed unmatched.

This clone was seen a few times. The sample holds other DNA sequences that translate to the same CDR3. The rearrangement links TRBV5-1 to TRBJ1-1; no reliable D call. V lost 0 bases to trimming and J lost 1 base, with 4 bases between them. Germline loops: CDR1 SGHRS, CDR2 YFSETQ. The CDR3 runs to 13 residues. CDR3 in DNA: TGCGCCAGCAGCTTGGGGGGGAACACTGAAGCTTTCTTT. It translates to CASSLGGNTEAFF.

The V and J genes are TRBV30 and TRBJ2-3; D ambiguous. Trimming removed 2 bases from V and 0 bases from J, with 9 bases in between. The CDR3 has 14 amino acids. CDR1 and CDR2 (germline): GTSNPN, SVGIG (reference sequence). CDR3 in amino acids: CAWSSRSSTDTQYF. The DNA for the CDR3 is TGTGCCTGGAGTTCGCGGAGTAGCACAGATACGCAGTATTTT.

This sequence joins TRBV6-5 and TRBJ2-1; D gene unclear. The germline gives CDR1 MNHEY, CDR2 SVGAGI. CDR3 length: 14 residues. Deletions cut 9 bases from V and 7 bases from J, with 19 bases between. CDR3 nucleotide sequence: TGTGCCAGTTGTGCTCAATACGCGGTTAATGAGCAGTTCTTC. This translates into CASCAQYAVNEQFF.

The V call is TRBV12-3 or TRBV12-4, the J call TRBJ1-4; TRBD1 might be the D (5 bases). V lost 5 bases, J lost 8 bases, and 9 bases lay in between. This CDR3 comprises 12 residues. The CDR3, as DNA: TGTGCCAGCAGTCCGCAGGGAGAAAAACTGTTTTTT. Translating it yields CASSPQGEKLFF.

This clone was recorded once. The chain has TRBV24-1 and TRBJ1-5; no clear D. V was trimmed by 9 bases and J by 3 bases, leaving 11 bases between them. Germline V gene data show CDR1 as KGHDR and CDR2 as SFDVKD. This CDR3 has 13 residues. The CDR3 DNA sequence: TGTGCCACCTCGGACGGAGACAATCAGCCCCAGCATTTT. This gives the protein CATSDGDNQPQHF.

The table lists this clone with a count of one. This chain uses TRBV2 with TRBJ1-5; D remains unclear. This CDR3 is built from 15 residues. The germline V and J ends were trimmed by 1 base and 1 base, with 8 bases remaining between them. Germline loops: CDR1 SNHLY, CDR2 FYNNEI. The CDR3 coding sequence is TGTGCCAGCAGTGAAGGGCAGGTGAGCAATCAGCCCCAGCATTTT. Protein sequence: CASSEGQVSNQPQHF.

The chain links TRBV4-1 to TRBJ1-1; a weak D match, TRBD1 (6 bases). Germline V CDR1 and CDR2: MGHRA, YSYEKL. The length of the CDR3 is 16 residues. V lost 4 bases to trimming and J lost 0 bases, with 15 bases between them. The CDR3 DNA reads TGCGCCAGCAGCCTCGGACAGCAATTTATGAACACTGAAGCTTTCTTT. Its protein product is CASSLGQQFMNTEAFF.

This clone was counted only a few times. The chain links TRBV7-9 to TRBJ2-5; 9 positions agree with TRBD2. The CDR3 sequence is 15 residues long. Trimming at V came to 8 bases and at J to 7 bases, leaving 14 bases not matched to a gene. Germline CDR1 and CDR2: SEHNR and FQNEAQ (reference sequence). As DNA, the CDR3 is TGTGCCAGCTTGCCCTCGGCTAGCGGGATTATGACCCAGTACTTC. Residues: CASLPSASGIMTQYF.

The chain has TRBV30 and TRBJ1-5; D not certain. From germline, CDR1 is GTSNPN and CDR2 SVGIG (reference sequence). The CDR3 length is 13 residues. V was pared by 3 bases and J by 1 base, with 7 bases between. CDR3 in DNA: TGTGCCTGGAGCAACATGAGCAATCAGCCCCAGCATTTT. This gives the protein CAWSNMSNQPQHF. The full variable domain, with the rest looked up from reference TRBV30 and TRBJ1-5, is SQTIHQWPATLVQPVGSPLSLECTVEGTSNPNLYWYRQAAGRGLQLLFYSVGIGQISSEVPQNLSASRPQDRQFILSSKKLLLSDSGFYLCAWSNMSNQPQHFGDGTRLSIL.

The chain couples TRBV20-1 to TRBJ1-4, with D unclear. V lost 4 bases to trimming and J lost 9 bases, with 9 bases between them. Germline V gene lookup returns CDR1 DFQATT and CDR2 SNEGSKA (reference sequence). The CDR3 runs to 11 residues. DNA of the CDR3: TGCAGTGCTACCCTGGACCAAAAACTGTTTTTT. This sequence encodes CSATLDQKLFF.

This clone occurred a few times. The gene calls are TRBV6-5 and TRBJ1-3; D remains ambiguous. The CDR3 runs 12 residues. V was pared by 8 bases and J by 7 bases, with 12 bases between. Germline V CDR1 and CDR2: MNHEY, SVGAGI. The CDR3 DNA follows: TGTGCCAGCTTCACCGTAGGGAACACCATATATTTT. Its translation is CASFTVGNTIYF.

The sample holds a few counts of this clone. V usage is TRBV5-1 and J usage is TRBJ1-1; 9 bases are a match to TRBD1. Per the germline V gene, CDR1 is SGHRS and CDR2 is YFSETQ. The CDR3 has 14 amino acids. V shed 3 bases and J 5 bases; nucleotides not matched to a gene: 5. CDR3 region: CASSSGTGRTEAFF. The CDR3 bases are TGCGCCAGCAGCTCAGGGACAGGGAGGACTGAAGCTTTCTTT.

This clone was observed a handful of times. This rearrangement joins TRBV7-6 to TRBJ2-1; TRBD2 is a possible D gene (6 bases). CDR1 is SGHVS and CDR2 is FNYEAQ in the germline V gene. This CDR3 spans 16 amino acids. V was cut by 1 base and J by 6 bases, with 16 bases left in between. The DNA of the CDR3 is TGTGCCAGCAGCTTAGAGTACCGGGAGTCGGGCAATGAGCAGTTCTTC. Protein product: CASSLEYRESGNEQFF.

This clone has a single count. The gene calls are TRBV9 and TRBJ2-7, with D unclear. V lost 0 bases, J lost 0 bases, and 7 bases lay in between. The CDR3 has 14 residues. The germline gives CDR1 SGDLS, CDR2 YYNGEE. The CDR3 DNA sequence: TGTGCCAGCAGCGTAGTGCCTAGCTCCTACGAGCAGTACTTC. Its translation is CASSVVPSSYEQYF.

This chain uses TRBV30 with TRBJ2-5; no firm D call. Trimming removed 5 bases from V and 4 bases from J, with 8 bases in between. The CDR3 loop spans 11 amino acids. Germline lookup yields CDR1 GTSNPN and CDR2 SVGIG (reference sequence). CDR3 nucleotides: TGTGCCTGGGGCAATTCAGAGACCCAGTACTTC. This translates into CAWGNSETQYF.

The rearrangement links TRBV3-1 (or the pseudogene TRBV3-2) to TRBJ1-1; no reliable D call. Germline CDR1 LGHDT, CDR2 YNNKEL (reference sequence). The CDR3 runs 15 residues. Trimming took off 1 base at V and 6 bases at J, with 15 bases between the two ends. As DNA, the CDR3 is TGTGCCAGCAGCCAAGTTGGCCAAAGTTTCTCTGAAGCTTTCTTT. Residues: CASSQVGQSFSEAFF.

DNA of the CDR3: TGCGCCAGCAGCAGCCAAACCGGGTCTGGAAACACCATATATTTT. This encodes CASSSQTGSGNTIYF. J is TRBJ1-3 and V is TRBV4-3, with D unresolved. Per germline, CDR1 LGHNA and CDR2 YSLEER. Trimming shortened V by 5 bases and J by 1 base, and 12 bases separated the two germline ends. The CDR3 extends over 15 amino acids.

The chain combines TRBV27 with TRBJ1-3; the D is unclear. This CDR3 spans 12 amino acids. V shed 3 bases and J shed 1 base, with 1 base lying between them. From germline, CDR1 is MNHEY and CDR2 SMNVEV (reference sequence). The CDR3 region is CASSLSGNTIYF. For the CDR3, the DNA is TGTGCCAGCAGTTTGTCTGGAAACACCATATATTTT.